This T cell receptor beta chain was captured in a study of immune evolution from preneoplasia to lung adenocarcinoma. Study-level points and caveats: Normal lung had highest clonality; later lesions appeared denser, more diverse.

The table came from immunoSEQ multiplex PCR; TCRdb's copy has only in-frame clones and leaves some out. The sample gives some 14,000 clones, 80% of which show up once; 4% to 5% is in the top ten. Notes on this clone: Its antigen is still unknown.

Trimming shortened V by 0 bases and J by 6 bases, and 6 bases separated the two germline ends. The CDR3 spans 13 residues. Germline assignment: CDR1 MNHEY and CDR2 SMNVEV (reference sequence). The sequenced sample consisted of FFPE minimally invasive lung adenocarcinoma tissue. The J gene is TRBJ2-1, the V gene TRBV27, with no clear D. This receptor was identified in a person between 65 and 79 years old with lung adenocarcinoma. This CDR3 reads CASSLSSTNEQFF. The CDR3 bases are TGTGCCAGCAGTTTATCTTCAACCAATGAGCAGTTCTTC.